These 14 T cell receptor beta chains share one sample of origin, sequenced in a study of blood T cell repertoires in COVID-19. The assay was immunoSEQ multiplex PCR, and TCRdb's table has in-frame clones only and misses some. The table records approximately 230,000 clones, almost 85% of them present only once. Material: PBMCs or T cells enriched from blood (not recorded which). Source of these receptors: a man aged 35 to 55 who had recovered from COVID-19.

This clone was detected a few times. The chain joins TRBV28 to TRBJ1-6; D is unresolved. V was trimmed by 6 bases and J by 0 bases, leaving 6 bases between them. The CDR3 length is 14 residues. The germline V gene encodes CDR1 MDHEN and CDR2 SYDVKM. The CDR3 region has the DNA TGTGCCAGCAGCTATGGCTCCTATAATTCACCCCTCCACTTT. Encoded protein: CASSYGSYNSPLHF.

The CDR3 protein is CASSKRDQPQHF. The CDR3 coding sequence is TGTGCCAGCAGCAAACGGGATCAGCCCCAGCATTTT. The chain has TRBV14 and TRBJ1-5; D is unclear. The V end was cut by 5 bases, the J end by 5 bases, with 7 bases between. The CDR3 extends over 12 amino acids. Germline values: CDR1 SGHDN, CDR2 FVKESK.

The V gene is TRBV7-6, the J gene TRBJ2-3; 11 bases match TRBD2. After removal of 5 bases from V and 2 bases from J, the junction contained 9 bases not matched to a gene. Germline loops: CDR1 SGHVS, CDR2 FNYEAQ. The CDR3 covers 17 residues. CDR3 DNA sequence: TGTGCCAGCAGCCCGCCGGGACTAGCGGAACACACAGATACGCAGTATTTT. Amino acids: CASSPPGLAEHTDTQYF.

There are a few counts of this clone. The chain combines TRBV28 with TRBJ1-3, with TRBD1 matching 7 bases. Germline CDR1 reads MDHEN; CDR2 reads SYDVKM. Trimming at V came to 6 bases and at J to 4 bases, leaving 9 bases not matched to a gene. The CDR3 covers 15 residues. The CDR3, as DNA: TGTGCCAGCAGGTTGACAGGGTTATCAGGAAACACCATATATTTT. Translating it yields CASRLTGLSGNTIYF.

This chain connects TRBV5-1 to TRBJ2-2; 8 positions agree with TRBD2. Germline-derived CDR1 and CDR2 are SGHRS and YFSETQ. Trimming took 0 bases from V and 15 from J; bases not matched to a gene: 10. The CDR3 sequence is 14 residues long. CDR3 region: CASSLDFTSGRVFF. DNA for the CDR3: TGCGCCAGCAGCTTGGATTTCACGAGCGGGAGAGTGTTTTTT.

This CDR3 is CASSVVGASVEQFF. In nucleotides, the CDR3 is TGTGCCAGCAGCGTAGTGGGCGCATCGGTTGAGCAGTTCTTC. The chain carries TRBV9 and TRBJ2-1; no clear D. Between the trimmed V and J ends, which lost 0 bases and 9 bases, there was a span of 13 bases. The CDR3 totals 14 residues. CDR1 is SGDLS, CDR2 YYNGEE, per germline.

The sample holds a few counts of this clone. The CDR3: CASSLDRGVDTQYF. CDR3 DNA: TGCGCCAGCAGCCTGGACAGGGGAGTTGATACGCAGTATTTT. The chain has TRBV5-1 and TRBJ2-3; TRBD1 agrees at 9 bases. Per the germline V gene, CDR1 is SGHRS and CDR2 is YFSETQ. Losses at the gene ends were 4 bases for V and 6 bases for J; bases not matched to a gene: 6. There are 14 residues in the CDR3.

The genes are TRBV7-2 and TRBJ2-7; no definite D call. CDR1 and CDR2 (germline): SGHTA, FQGNSA. Between the trimmed V and J ends, which lost 5 bases and 4 bases, there was a span of 12 bases. This CDR3 contains 13 residues. CDR3 in DNA: TGTGCCAGCAGCGGCCGTTTGGAGTACGAGCAGTACTTC. Its translation is CASSGRLEYEQYF.

V is TRBV5-1 and J is TRBJ2-2, with 7 positions matching TRBD1. The V segment lost 3 bases and the J segment 0 bases; nucleotides outside the gene matches: 2. Germline V gives CDR1 SGHRS, CDR2 YFSETQ. The CDR3 runs to 15 residues. The CDR3 nucleotides are TGCGCCAGCAGCTACGACAGGGCGAACACCGGGGAGCTGTTTTTT. Translation: CASSYDRANTGELFF. The variable domain in full, completed from reference TRBV5-1 and TRBJ2-2, reads KAGVTQTPRYLIKTRGQQVTLSCSPISGHRSVSWYQQTPGQGLQFLFEYFSETQRNKGNFPGRFSGRQFSNSRSEMNVSTLELGDSALYLCASSYDRANTGELFFGEGSRLTVL.

The chain carries TRBV9 and TRBJ1-2; 7 nucleotides match TRBD1. The germline V gene has CDR1 SGDLS and CDR2 YYNGEE. V was clipped by 4 bases and J by 3 bases; unmatched bases: 9. The CDR3 is 15 residues long. CDR3 bases: TGTGCCAGCAGCACCAGGGACAGCCTCTACTATGGCTACACCTTC. It encodes CASSTRDSLYYGYTF.

This clone was recorded once. The chain combines TRBV7-9 with TRBJ2-7; no definite D call. CDR3 length: 13 residues. CDR1 is SEHNR and CDR2 is FQNEAQ in the germline V gene (reference sequence). V lost 5 bases and J lost 2, with 10 bases in between. CDR3 in amino acids: CASSLQITYEQYF. The CDR3 DNA reads as TGTGCCAGCAGCCTACAGATAACCTACGAGCAGTACTTC.

The V call is TRBV19, the J call TRBJ1-5; D might be TRBD1 (6 bases). Germline V CDR1 and CDR2: LNHDA, SQIVND (reference sequence). V gave up 3 bases and J gave up 1 base, with 16 bases separating them. The CDR3 runs to 17 residues. CDR3 amino acids: CASSIAWGQGSNQPQHF. Written as DNA, the CDR3 is TGTGCCAGTAGTATTGCTTGGGGGCAGGGGAGCAATCAGCCCCAGCATTTT. Using reference TRBV19 and TRBJ1-5 for the parts outside the CDR3, the full variable domain is DGGITQSPKYLFRKEGQNVTLSCEQNLNHDAMYWYRQDPGQGLRLIYYSQIVNDFQKGDIAEGYSVSREKKESFPLTVTSAQKNPTAFYLCASSIAWGQGSNQPQHFGDGTRLSIL.

The chain joins TRBV21-1 to TRBJ2-7; the D call in the table, TRBD1, was not verified against the DNA. TRBV21-1 is recorded as a pseudogene. The length of the CDR3 is 17 residues. The CDR3 protein is CASSKALDTGSGYEQYF. CDR3 bases: TGTGCCAGCAGCAAAGCGCTGGATACAGGGTCGGGCTACGAGCAGTACTTC.

V usage is TRBV12-3 or TRBV12-4 and J usage is TRBJ1-1, with a weak D call TRBD1 (5 bases). V lost 8 bases and J 3 bases, leaving 13 bases between the germline ends. The CDR3 is 13 amino acids. The CDR3 loop is CASGTGSHTEAFF. The CDR3 DNA sequence: TGTGCCAGCGGGACCGGGAGCCACACTGAAGCTTTCTTT.